The 17 T cell receptor beta chains given below trace back to one sample, sequenced in a study of shared clonotypes between healthy human individuals. Profiled with immunoSEQ multiplex PCR; TCRdb holds only in-frame clones, not every one. The sample consists of about 1 million clones, about 70% of them appearing once. The sequenced sample was memory CD4+ T cells sorted from blood. Subset denoted: CD45RA-negative fraction. All receptors come from a man in his late teens or twenties in good health.

The chain uses TRBV30 and TRBJ1-2, with TRBD1 matching over 11 bases. Per germline, CDR1 GTSNPN and CDR2 SVGIG (reference sequence). J gave up 4 bases and V 3 bases, and 7 bases lay outside the gene matches. The CDR3 runs 15 residues. The CDR3, as DNA: TGTGCCTGGAGACCGCCGGGACAGGGGGGCTATGGCTACACCTTC. Its translation: CAWRPPGQGGYGYTF.

Of note for this clone: One end of the junction does not line up with germline, which may come from a read error. The V and J genes are TRBV30 and TRBJ1-1; no definite D call. This CDR3 has 14 amino acids. Germline lookup yields CDR1 GTSNPN and CDR2 SVGIG (reference sequence). The CDR3 DNA reads TGTGCCCGGAGCGAAGGCCACGGGAACACTGAAGCTTTCTTT. Protein sequence: CARSEGHGNTEAFF.

The V and J genes are TRBV6-5 and TRBJ2-1; TRBD1 agrees at 12 bases. The ends lost 2 bases at V and 8 bases at J; junction bases unmatched: 7. CDR3 length: 16 amino acids. Germline V CDR1 and CDR2: MNHEY, SVGAGI. This chain's CDR3 is CASSYEGTGGRYEQFF. In DNA, the CDR3 is TGTGCCAGCAGTTACGAAGGGACAGGGGGCAGGTATGAGCAGTTCTTC.

The chain is built from TRBV4-3 and TRBJ2-5; 14 bases agree with TRBD2. The CDR3 has 16 amino acids. With V trimmed by 5 bases and J by 3 bases, 5 bases remained unmatched. Per the germline V gene, CDR1 is LGHNA and CDR2 is YSLEER. CDR3 in DNA: TGCGCCAGCAGCAGAGAGGGACTAGCGGGGGAAGAGACCCAGTACTTC. This translates into CASSREGLAGEETQYF.

The chain employs TRBV5-1 and TRBJ1-2, with a possible D match to TRBD1 (6 bases). The germline gives CDR1 SGHRS, CDR2 YFSETQ. The CDR3 has 13 amino acids. The V end lost 4 bases, the J end lost 7 bases, and 14 bases lay between the germline ends. The CDR3 sequence is CASSPGQNAGYTF. The DNA of the CDR3 is TGCGCCAGCAGCCCCGGACAGAATGCTGGCTACACCTTC.

The genes are TRBV18 and TRBJ2-1; 15 positions agree with TRBD2. The germline CDR1 and CDR2 sequences are KGHSH and LQKENI. With 3 bases clipped from V and 7 bases from J, the junction kept 13 bases outside the gene matches. The CDR3 length is 19 residues. The CDR3 nucleotides read TGTGCCAGCTCACCGAAAGCCGGGACTAGCGGGAGGACGGGAAATGAGCAGTTCTTC. Translating gives CASSPKAGTSGRTGNEQFF. The whole variable domain, filled in from reference TRBV18 and TRBJ2-1, reads NAGVMQNPRHLVRRRGQEARLRCSPMKGHSHVYWYRQLPEEGLKFMVYLQKENIIDESGMPKERFSAEFPKEGPSILRIQQVVRGDSAAYFCASSPKAGTSGRTGNEQFFGPGTRLTVL.

This clone was picked up many times. The V call is TRBV6-5, the J call TRBJ1-6; 7 nucleotides align to TRBD1. The CDR3 length is 15 residues. The J segment lost 10 bases and the V segment lost 5 bases, leaving 11 bases of the junction unmatched. CDR1 is MNHEY, CDR2 SVGAGI, per germline. This CDR3 is CASSVEQGSRSPLHF. For the CDR3, the DNA is TGTGCCAGCAGTGTAGAACAGGGGTCACGATCACCCCTCCACTTT.

The rearrangement links TRBV7-2 to TRBJ2-7; 12 bases map to TRBD2. Germline V lookup: CDR1 SGHTA, CDR2 FQGNSA. Trimming cost V 0 bases and J 2 bases; bases outside gene matches: 8. This CDR3 is 18 amino acids long. CDR3 loop: CASSLAPSGGAITYEQYF. The CDR3 DNA reads TGTGCCAGCAGCTTAGCTCCTAGCGGGGGGGCGATTACCTACGAGCAGTACTTC.

The chain has TRBV30 and TRBJ1-5; no firm D call. The CDR3 length is 16 residues. Germline V lookup: CDR1 GTSNPN, CDR2 SVGIG (reference sequence). V was cut by 2 bases and J by 2 bases, with 16 bases left in between. The CDR3 bases are TGTGCCTGGAGTAATCCTTTTATGAGGGGCAATCAGCCCCAGCATTTT. As protein: CAWSNPFMRGNQPQHF. Looking up the rest from reference TRBV30 and TRBJ1-5 gives the full variable domain: SQTIHQWPATLVQPVGSPLSLECTVEGTSNPNLYWYRQAAGRGLQLLFYSVGIGQISSEVPQNLSASRPQDRQFILSSKKLLLSDSGFYLCAWSNPFMRGNQPQHFGDGTRLSIL.

The V call is TRBV6-1, the J call TRBJ1-2; D is perhaps TRBD1 (6 bases). The CDR3 contains 15 residues. Looked up from germline, CDR1 is MNHNS and CDR2 is SASEGT. Trimming pared 1 base from V and 5 bases from J, leaving 14 bases between. The CDR3 reads CASSEGGAVTYGYTF. In nucleotides, the CDR3 is TGTGCCAGCAGTGAAGGGGGGGCAGTGACTTATGGCTACACCTTC.

V and J are TRBV6-6 and TRBJ2-3; no clear D. The germline V gene encodes CDR1 MNHNY and CDR2 SVGAGI (reference sequence). The CDR3 totals 13 residues. Trimming left V 7 bases short and J 0 bases short, with 8 bases between. Here the CDR3 DNA reads TGTGCCAGCACGGACGGAAGCACAGATACGCAGTATTTT. Protein sequence: CASTDGSTDTQYF.

Written as DNA, the CDR3 is TGTGCCAGCAGCTTAGATGGCCGGGACCAGCAGTTCTTC. As protein: CASSLDGRDQQFF. The chain joins TRBV11-2 to TRBJ2-1, with D perhaps being TRBD1 or TRBD2 (5 bases each). The ends were cut back, 0 bases at V and 11 bases at J, with 11 bases in the middle. The germline V gene encodes CDR1 SGHAT and CDR2 FQNNGV. The CDR3 contains 13 residues.

The chain combines TRBV2 with TRBJ1-6; 10 nucleotides align to TRBD1. The CDR3 length is 15 residues. The germline gives CDR1 SNHLY, CDR2 FYNNEI. V lost 8 bases and J lost 5; bases outside the gene matches: 6. The CDR3 DNA sequence: TGTGCCAGCCGGGCCGGGACAGGGGATAATTCACCCCTCCACTTT. The encoded protein is CASRAGTGDNSPLHF. Full variable domain (rest looked up from reference TRBV2 and TRBJ1-6): EPEVTQTPSHQVTQMGQEVILRCVPISNHLYFYWYRQILGQKVEFLVSFYNNEISEKSEIFDDQFSVERPDGSNFTLKIRSTKLEDSAMYFCASRAGTGDNSPLHFGNGTRLTVT.

V usage is TRBV6-1 and J usage is TRBJ2-4; 8 nucleotides line up with TRBD2. The CDR3 covers 15 residues. The junction had 7 bases not matched to a gene; V was cut back by 2 bases and J by 7 bases. Germline V gene data show CDR1 as MNHNS and CDR2 as SASEGT. CDR3: CASSEHLGGANIQYF. The CDR3 nucleotides are TGTGCCAGCAGTGAACATCTCGGGGGGGCCAACATTCAGTACTTC.

The chain combines TRBV19 with TRBJ1-5; no definite D call. The CDR3 covers 16 residues. V was pared by 5 bases and J by 0 bases, with 14 bases between. Germline CDR1 is LNHDA and CDR2 is SQIVND (reference sequence). The CDR3 nucleotides are TGTGCCAGTAGTCCAGCAACGGATTATAGCAATCAGCCCCAGCATTTT. As protein: CASSPATDYSNQPQHF. The full variable domain, with the rest looked up from reference TRBV19 and TRBJ1-5, is DGGITQSPKYLFRKEGQNVTLSCEQNLNHDAMYWYRQDPGQGLRLIYYSQIVNDFQKGDIAEGYSVSREKKESFPLTVTSAQKNPTAFYLCASSPATDYSNQPQHFGDGTRLSIL.

V is TRBV20-1 and J is TRBJ2-5, with D hard to call. The DNA end is a closer match to TRBJ2-7, so the J assignment may be wrong. Germline values: CDR1 DFQATT, CDR2 SNEGSKA (reference sequence). The CDR3 consists of 10 residues. This CDR3 is CSAMATEQYF. In DNA, the CDR3 is TGCAGTGCTATGGCCACCGAGCAGTACTTC.

The rearrangement joins TRBV7-2 to TRBJ2-2; 7 bases match TRBD2. This CDR3 has 16 residues. With V trimmed by 1 base and J by 4 bases, 6 bases remained unmatched. Germline V CDR1 and CDR2: SGHTA, FQGNSA. CDR3 protein: CASSLEGGRSTGELFF. In nucleotides, the CDR3 is TGTGCCAGCAGCTTAGAGGGCGGGAGATCCACCGGGGAGCTGTTTTTT.